One TCR beta chain is described in this entry. The CDR3 is 18 residues long. From germline, CDR1 is SQVTM and CDR2 ANQGSEA. With 0 bases clipped from V and 3 bases from J, the junction kept 12 bases outside the gene matches. These data originate in a study of blood T cell repertoires in COVID-19. Looking at the study overall: Samples came from the United States, Italy and Spain, spanning acute and convalescent COVID-19.

Under the authors' procedure: Reference gene primer amplification in the assay estimated nucleated cell counts. Here immunoSEQ multiplex PCR was the method, and the copy in TCRdb shows in-frame clones only, minus some. The D gene and trimming were derived from the DNA, and the V and J assignments and clone size from that table. Of approximately 300,000 clones in the sample, approximately 90% were seen once. This sequence joins TRBV29-1 and TRBJ2-1, with 9 positions matching TRBD1. Sequenced sample: peripheral blood. The TCR comes from a woman aged 45-65 years with COVID-19, enrolled during active disease. The CDR3 here is CSVEDPVTGTGSYNEQFF. In DNA, the CDR3 is TGCAGCGTTGAAGACCCAGTTACCGGGACAGGGAGCTACAATGAGCAGTTCTTC.